This T cell receptor (beta chain) was captured in a study of patients and donors after allogeneic stem cell transplantation. TCRdb itself ran the RT-PCR reads through MiXCR, one entry per CDR3 protein. The data show about 110,000 distinct CDR3 sequences, with 35% seen just once and approximately 30% held by the top ten. This clonotype was counted only a few times. There are 16 residues in the CDR3. CDR1 is MDHEN, CDR2 SYDVKM, per germline. After removal of 4 bases from V and 4 bases from J, the junction contained 8 bases not matched to a gene. This rearrangement joins TRBV28 to TRBJ2-3, with 10 bases identical to TRBD1. This TCR derives from a human donor who was either an allogeneic HSCT recipient or a stem cell or donor lymphocyte infusion donor (not recorded which). It is not recorded whose cells these are; they may come from a transplant donor. Sequenced input: blood, either unsorted or a sorted T cell fraction (not recorded which). The CDR3 loop reads CASSYPTGGNPDTQYF. As DNA, the CDR3 is TGTGCCAGCAGTTATCCGACAGGGGGCAACCCAGATACGCAGTATTTT. Looking up the rest from reference TRBV28 and TRBJ2-3 gives the full variable domain: DVKVTQSSRYLVKRTGEKVFLECVQDMDHENMFWYRQDPGLGLRLIYFSYDVKMKEKGDIPEGYSVSREKKERFSLILESASTNQTSMYLCASSYPTGGNPDTQYFGPGTRLTVL.